The 19 T cell receptor beta chains below come from one sample, sequenced in a study of memory CD4+ T cells and cytomegalovirus serostatus. The data were produced by immunoSEQ multiplex PCR, yet TCRdb's version contains in-frame clones alone and is incomplete. The repertoire consists of just under 40,000 clones, with roughly 80% occurring once and the leading ten covering 0.7% to 0.8%. The sort gate was single viable CD3+CD4+CD8-CD45RO+ cells for memory CD4+ T cells. The sequenced sample consisted of memory CD4+ T cells from blood. These receptors all come from an adult in good health and CMV-seronegative.

This clone came up once. The V call is TRBV11-2, the J call TRBJ1-4; no clear D. Germline V gene lookup returns CDR1 SGHAT and CDR2 FQNNGV. Trimming took off 4 bases at V and 0 bases at J, with 6 bases between the two ends. The CDR3 is 14 residues long. CDR3 in DNA: TGTGCCAGCAGCTCAGGACCAACTAATGAAAAACTGTTTTTT. It yields the protein CASSSGPTNEKLFF. Filled out from reference TRBV11-2 and TRBJ1-4, the complete variable domain reads EAGVAQSPRYKIIEKRQSVAFWCNPISGHATLYWYQQILGQGPKLLIQFQNNGVVDDSQLPKDRFSAERLKGVDSTLKIQPAKLEDSAVYLCASSSGPTNEKLFFGSGTQLSVL.

In its sample, this clone was seen once. The V gene is TRBV10-2, the J gene TRBJ1-3; 8 bases are a match to TRBD1. This CDR3 region has 16 residues. The germline gives CDR1 WSHSY, CDR2 SAAADI. J lost 1 base, V lost 6 bases, and 8 bases had no gene match. CDR3 DNA: TGCGCCAGCAGAGAGCAGGGGGCTGCGTCTGGAAACACCATATATTTT. Its protein product is CASREQGAASGNTIYF.

The V and J genes are TRBV19 and TRBJ1-5, with D unresolved. The V gene lost 5 bases and the J gene lost 0 bases, with 8 bases spanning the gap. This CDR3 has 14 amino acids. Germline V gene sequence: CDR1 LNHDA, CDR2 SQIVND (reference sequence). The CDR3 DNA is TGTGCCAGTAGTTACCTGGATAGCAATCAGCCCCAGCATTTT. It is translated as CASSYLDSNQPQHF.

J is TRBJ2-5 and V is TRBV11-2, with D possibly matching TRBD1 (5 bases). This CDR3 contains 14 residues. CDR1 SGHAT and CDR2 FQNNGV come from the germline V gene. With 1 base removed from V and 7 bases from J, the gap between germline ends came to 13 bases. CDR3 nucleotides: TGTGCCAGCAGCTTAGGGGGCCAGGTCGGGACCCAGTACTTC. It is translated as CASSLGGQVGTQYF.

The rearrangement links TRBV7-3 to TRBJ1-1; a possible D gene is TRBD1 (6 bases). The germline gives CDR1 SGHTA, CDR2 FQGTGA. Trimming pared 1 base from V and 5 bases from J, leaving 14 bases between. CDR3 length: 15 residues. CDR3: CASSLMGRGRTEAFF. CDR3 DNA sequence: TGTGCCAGCAGCTTAATGGGCAGGGGTCGAACTGAAGCTTTCTTT.

The rearrangement uses TRBV11-2 and TRBJ2-1, with D possibly matching TRBD2 (5 bases). Trimming took 0 bases from V and 4 from J, leaving 10 bases between them. The CDR3 covers 15 residues. Looked up from germline, CDR1 is SGHAT and CDR2 is FQNNGV. CDR3 amino acids: CASSLDRDAYNEQFF. CDR3 DNA: TGTGCCAGCAGCTTAGATCGGGATGCTTACAATGAGCAGTTCTTC. Full variable domain (missing parts from reference TRBV11-2 and TRBJ2-1): EAGVAQSPRYKIIEKRQSVAFWCNPISGHATLYWYQQILGQGPKLLIQFQNNGVVDDSQLPKDRFSAERLKGVDSTLKIQPAKLEDSAVYLCASSLDRDAYNEQFFGPGTRLTVL.

V is TRBV25-1 and J is TRBJ1-4; unclear D gene. Germline values: CDR1 MGHDK, CDR2 SYGVNS. The CDR3 contains 13 residues. The V and J ends lost 4 bases and 6 bases respectively, with 9 bases between them. This chain's CDR3 is CASSAAADEKLFF. CDR3 DNA sequence: TGTGCCAGCAGTGCCGCGGCGGATGAAAAACTGTTTTTT.

The chain is built from TRBV6-6 and TRBJ1-1; no reliable D call. This CDR3 region has 11 residues. Germline CDR1 MNHNY, CDR2 SVGAGI (reference sequence). The V gene lost 6 bases and the J gene lost 4 bases, with 6 bases spanning the gap. In DNA, the CDR3 is TGTGCCAGCAGGGTGGGCACTGAAGCTTTCTTT. It is translated as CASRVGTEAFF.

In DNA, the CDR3 is TGTGCCAGCAGTTATCCGGGACAGGGGGACACTGAAGCTTTCTTT. Its translation is CASSYPGQGDTEAFF. This rearrangement joins TRBV6-6 to TRBJ1-1; 11 positions match TRBD1. Germline V gene data show CDR1 as MNHNY and CDR2 as SVGAGI (reference sequence). This CDR3 has 15 amino acids. V lost 3 bases to trimming and J lost 3 bases; unmatched junction nucleotides: 3.

The V call is TRBV6-1, the J call TRBJ2-3, with 9 bases fitting TRBD2. The J segment lost 4 bases and the V segment lost 6 bases, leaving 8 bases of the junction unmatched. CDR1 is MNHNS and CDR2 is SASEGT in the germline V gene. This CDR3 comprises 15 residues. CDR3 residues: CASSALAGGPDTQYF. Here the CDR3 DNA reads TGTGCCAGCAGCGCTCTGGCGGGGGGGCCAGATACGCAGTATTTT.

To note about this clone: This CDR3 is also generated by other DNA sequences in the sample. CDR3 amino acids: CASSLDGYNSPLHF. The DNA for the CDR3 is TGTGCCAGCAGCTTGGACGGCTATAATTCACCCCTCCACTTT. J is TRBJ1-6 and V is TRBV7-2; no clear D gene. The CDR3 is 14 residues long. V dropped 3 bases and J dropped 3 bases, with 6 bases sitting between them. Germline values: CDR1 SGHTA, CDR2 FQGNSA.

The chain's CDR3 is CASSPTWSAYEQYF. The CDR3 coding sequence is TGTGCCAGCAGTCCAACTTGGTCCGCCTACGAGCAGTACTTC. The chain carries TRBV27 and TRBJ2-7; D is ambiguous. Germline CDR1 is MNHEY and CDR2 is SMNVEV (reference sequence). The CDR3 totals 14 residues. V was clipped by 5 bases and J by 2 bases, with 13 bases between them.

The gene calls are TRBV7-3 and TRBJ2-1, with 11 bases that match TRBD1. Germline loops: CDR1 SGHTA, CDR2 FQGTGA. The CDR3 sequence is 15 residues long. J gave up 1 base and V 5 bases, and 1 base lay outside the gene matches. This chain's CDR3 is CASSRDRGSYNEQFF. The CDR3 DNA sequence: TGTGCCAGCAGCCGGGACAGGGGGTCCTACAATGAGCAGTTCTTC.

The rearrangement uses TRBV5-4 and TRBJ2-3; tentative D call: TRBD2 (6 bases). Trimming pared 3 bases from V and 3 bases from J, leaving 17 bases between. Germline V lookup: CDR1 SGHNT, CDR2 YYREEE (reference sequence). The length of the CDR3 is 16 residues. The CDR3, as DNA: TGTGCCAGCAGCTCTGGAGGGGCGTGGGGAACAGATACGCAGTATTTT. Protein product: CASSSGGAWGTDTQYF.

This rearrangement joins TRBV9 to TRBJ1-4, with a tentative D call TRBD1 (5 bases). With 7 bases removed from V and 2 bases from J, the gap between germline ends came to 12 bases. CDR3 length: 14 amino acids. Germline CDR1 reads SGDLS; CDR2 reads YYNGEE. CDR3 residues: CASSQGFTNEKLFF. CDR3 nucleotide sequence: TGTGCCAGCTCTCAGGGTTTTACTAATGAAAAACTGTTTTTT.

This clone was recorded once. The chain is built from TRBV7-3 and TRBJ2-7, with 12 nucleotides matching TRBD1. The junction had 11 bases not matched to a gene; V was cut back by 0 bases and J by 5 bases. This CDR3 has 18 residues. The germline gives CDR1 SGHTA, CDR2 FQGTGA. The CDR3 DNA is TGTGCCAGCAGCTTAACTGCCCTGGGACAGGGGGCGAGGAACGAGCAGTACTTC. Translating it yields CASSLTALGQGARNEQYF.

The chain combines TRBV5-6 with TRBJ2-2, with D possibly being TRBD2 (5 bases). V lost 2 bases and J 0 bases, leaving 8 bases between the germline ends. From germline, CDR1 is SGHDT and CDR2 YYEEEE. The CDR3 is made up of 15 amino acids. In DNA form, the CDR3 reads TGTGCCAGCAGCTTAACGGGGACGAACACCGGGGAGCTGTTTTTT. Its protein product is CASSLTGTNTGELFF. Supplemented by reference TRBV5-6 and TRBJ2-2, the full variable domain reads DAGVTQSPTHLIKTRGQQVTLRCSPKSGHDTVSWYQQALGQGPQFIFQYYEEEERQRGNFPDRFSGHQFPNYSSELNVNALLLGDSALYLCASSLTGTNTGELFFGEGSRLTVL.

The chain links TRBV5-8 to TRBJ1-4; a possible D gene is TRBD1 (5 bases). The CDR3 runs to 15 residues. The ends were cut back, 0 bases at V and 7 bases at J, with 13 bases in the middle. Germline V lookup: CDR1 SGHTS, CDR2 YDEGEE. In nucleotides, the CDR3 is TGTGCCAGCAGCTTGGGGCAGGGCCAGATTGAAAAACTGTTTTTT. Its protein product is CASSLGQGQIEKLFF.

This chain uses TRBV7-9 with TRBJ1-5; perhaps TRBD1 as D (5 bases). Trimming cost V 1 base and J 4 bases, with 14 bases left between them. The CDR3 contains 16 residues. Per the germline V gene, CDR1 is SEHNR and CDR2 is FQNEAQ (reference sequence). Written as DNA, the CDR3 is TGTGCCAGCAGCTTAGATCGGGGCAGTACAAATCAGCCCCAGCATTTT. It codes for CASSLDRGSTNQPQHF.